The 17 T cell receptor beta chains presented below share a single source sample, sequenced in a study of monozygotic twins with inflammatory bowel disease. TCRdb re-analyzed the 5' RACE reads; it lists each CDR3 protein once, without DNA. In total, the table holds some 200,000 distinct CDR3 sequences. The sample comprised blood. These receptors were taken from a human donor with ulcerative colitis or Crohn's disease, or a healthy co-twin of an affected twin (not recorded which).

The chain couples TRBV29-1 to TRBJ2-1; TCRdb's D gene call, TRBD1, goes unchecked for lack of DNA. Germline V CDR1 and CDR2: SQVTM, ANQGSEA. The CDR3 totals 14 residues. CDR3 amino acids: CSASRGVSYNEQFF.

The rearrangement joins TRBV6-2 or TRBV6-3 to TRBJ2-1; TCRdb's D call, TRBD2, is unchecked because there is no DNA. CDR3 length equals 11 residues. Germline values: CDR1 MNHEY, CDR2 SVGEGT. The CDR3 spells CASSSGSKQFF.

This chain connects TRBV5-1 to TRBJ2-7; TCRdb's D gene call, TRBD1, goes unchecked for lack of DNA. This CDR3 comprises 14 residues. CDR1 SGHRS and CDR2 YFSETQ come from the germline V gene. CDR3: CASSLADRGYEQYF.

The chain is built from TRBV25-1 and TRBJ2-1; TCRdb's assignment of TRBD1 cannot be checked, as there is no DNA. In germline, CDR1 is MGHDK, CDR2 SYGVNS. This CDR3 comprises 14 residues. This CDR3 is CASSGEKGYNEQFF.

V gene TRBV29-1 combines with J gene TRBJ2-3; the D call of TRBD2 rests on TCRdb alone, since no DNA is present to check it. Per the germline V gene, CDR1 is SQVTM and CDR2 is ANQGSEA. The CDR3 covers 15 residues. CDR3: CSVDRAGAYTDTQYF.

This chain joins TRBV7-9 and TRBJ1-1. Per the germline V gene, CDR1 is SEHNR and CDR2 is FQNEAQ (reference sequence). This CDR3 has 15 amino acids. The CDR3 sequence: CASSLEGGMGTEAFF.

The CDR3: CASSFTGYNEQFF. The chain recombines TRBV7-2 with TRBJ2-1. From germline, CDR1 is SGHTA and CDR2 FQGNSA. This CDR3 is 13 amino acids long.

The CDR3: CASSLVVTGELFF. The chain joins TRBV5-1 to TRBJ2-2. This CDR3 region has 13 residues. Germline lookup yields CDR1 SGHRS and CDR2 YFSETQ.

This CDR3 is CASSPFMTGPNTEAFF. The genes are TRBV12-3 or TRBV12-4 and TRBJ1-1; TCRdb lists TRBD1, though no DNA is available to test this call. The CDR3 spans 16 residues.

The chain recombines TRBV12-3 or TRBV12-4 with TRBJ1-6; TCRdb's D call, TRBD1, is unchecked because there is no DNA. The CDR3 runs to 15 residues. The CDR3 here is CASTPQGFGNSPLHF.

The J gene is TRBJ2-3, the V gene TRBV4-2; TCRdb returns TRBD2, unconfirmable since there is no DNA. There are 17 residues in the CDR3. CDR1 LGHNA and CDR2 YNFKEQ come from the germline V gene. The CDR3 region is CASTRTLAEFSTDTQYF.

The chain couples TRBV9 to TRBJ2-1; TCRdb picks TRBD1, but there is no DNA to check that call. Germline V gene data show CDR1 as SGDLS and CDR2 as YYNGEE. CDR3 length equals 18 residues. CDR3 protein: CASSAGPDRLGFGNEQFF.

The rearrangement links TRBV2 to TRBJ1-1. Germline V gene lookup returns CDR1 SNHLY and CDR2 FYNNEI. There are 13 residues in the CDR3. The CDR3 loop reads CASREPSVTEAFF.

The genes are TRBV29-1 and TRBJ1-2; TCRdb picks TRBD1, but there is no DNA to check that call. This CDR3 comprises 11 residues. Germline V lookup: CDR1 SQVTM, CDR2 ANQGSEA. The CDR3 sequence is CSVLQGHGYTF.

CDR3 region: CARSLVSETVKPRIGNTEAFF. J is TRBJ1-1 and V is TRBV5-3; as DNA is missing, the TRBD1 call by TCRdb cannot be tested. TRBV5-3 is an open reading frame, and its role is uncertain. The CDR3 extends over 21 amino acids.

The chain recombines TRBV5-1 with TRBJ2-7; TCRdb outputs TRBD2, but without DNA this stays unchecked. Germline V CDR1 and CDR2: SGHRS, YFSETQ. This CDR3 contains 16 residues. CDR3 sequence reads: CASSLISGRSSYEQYF.

This sequence joins TRBV7-3 and TRBJ2-2; absent DNA, TCRdb's TRBD1 call cannot be checked. Germline loops: CDR1 SGHTA, CDR2 FQGTGA. CDR3 length: 15 residues. The CDR3 here is CASSPQGRETGELFF.